The 11 T cell receptor beta chains in this list originate from one sample, sequenced in a study of blood T cell repertoires in COVID-19. Measured with immunoSEQ multiplex PCR; TCRdb has only the in-frame clones, and not every one. This table has tens of thousands of clones, roughly four fifths appearing once. Sample: peripheral blood. The receptor set was obtained from a man between 65 and 85 years old with COVID-19, enrolled during active disease.

This chain joins TRBV6-5 and TRBJ2-4; 8 bases match TRBD2. The V gene's germline CDR1 is MNHEY and CDR2 SVGAGI. With V trimmed by 8 bases and J by 8 bases, 11 bases remained unmatched. The CDR3 loop spans 14 amino acids. The CDR3 spells CASLLAEYRHIQYF. CDR3 nucleotide sequence: TGTGCCAGCTTACTAGCGGAATACCGGCACATTCAGTACTTC.

This chain links TRBV9 with TRBJ1-1; tentatively, D is TRBD1 (5 bases). CDR3 length: 15 residues. Trimming cost V 6 bases and J 1 base, with 16 bases left between them. Germline loops: CDR1 SGDLS, CDR2 YYNGEE. CDR3: CASTRGERWNTEAFF. The CDR3 bases are TGTGCCAGCACCCGGGGGGAGAGATGGAACACTGAAGCTTTCTTT.

The chain recombines TRBV30 with TRBJ2-7, with 11 positions matching TRBD1. The CDR3 is made up of 14 amino acids. The V segment lost 3 bases and the J segment 6 bases; nucleotides outside the gene matches: 7. CDR1 and CDR2 from the germline V gene are GTSNPN and SVGIG (reference sequence). CDR3 coding DNA: TGTGCCTGGAGCCTTTACGGGACAGGGGGCGAGCAGTACTTC. Translation gives CAWSLYGTGGEQYF.

This chain links TRBV11-2 with TRBJ2-7, with 14 bases aligning to TRBD2. Germline trimming cut 5 bases from V and 1 base from J; bases unmatched to any gene: 10. The CDR3 extends over 18 amino acids. Germline-derived CDR1 and CDR2 are SGHAT and FQNNGV. The CDR3 spells CASSPLGTSGSFSYEQYF. The CDR3 DNA reads TGTGCCAGCAGCCCCCTTGGGACTAGCGGGAGTTTTTCCTACGAGCAGTACTTC.

The V gene is TRBV5-1, the J gene TRBJ2-1, with 9 bases lining up with TRBD2. The CDR3 loop spans 15 amino acids. Germline assignment: CDR1 SGHRS and CDR2 YFSETQ. Losses at the gene ends were 3 bases for V and 1 base for J; bases not matched to a gene: 2. This chain's CDR3 is CASSSAGGSYNEQFF. Written as DNA, the CDR3 is TGCGCCAGCAGCTCAGCGGGAGGTTCCTACAATGAGCAGTTCTTC.

This clone has more than one count but fewer than ten. The rearrangement joins TRBV7-9 to TRBJ2-7; the D gene is possibly TRBD1 (5 bases). Trimming cost V 5 bases and J 5 bases, with 13 bases left between them. CDR1 and CDR2 from the germline V gene are SEHNR and FQNEAQ (reference sequence). The CDR3 spans 13 residues. CDR3 amino acids: CASSPTGSHEQYF. CDR3 DNA sequence: TGTGCCAGCAGCCCTACAGGATCCCACGAGCAGTACTTC.

This chain connects TRBV5-4 to TRBJ2-7; D is possibly TRBD1 (5 bases). The CDR3 totals 13 residues. CDR1 is SGHNT, CDR2 YYREEE, per germline (reference sequence). Trimming cost V 1 base and J 5 bases, with 10 bases left between them. The CDR3 region is CASSLFGANEQYF. The CDR3 DNA sequence: TGTGCCAGCAGCTTGTTTGGGGCGAACGAGCAGTACTTC. The full variable domain, rest sourced from reference TRBV5-4 and TRBJ2-7, is ETGVTQSPTHLIKTRGQQVTLRCSSQSGHNTVSWYQQALGQGPQFIFQYYREEENGRGNFPPRFSGLQFPNYSSELNVNALELDDSALYLCASSLFGANEQYFGPGTRLTVT.

The genes are TRBV13 and TRBJ1-1; D is undetermined. V was pared by 4 bases and J by 11 bases, with 14 bases between. CDR1 is PRHDT and CDR2 is FYEKMQ in the germline V gene (reference sequence). The length of the CDR3 is 12 residues. The CDR3 region has the DNA TGTGCCAGCAGCTCTCTGAGCGGATCGGCTTTCTTT. Protein product: CASSSLSGSAFF.

CDR3 amino acids: CASGFAGGPPGEQFF. The CDR3, as DNA: TGTGCTAGTGGTTTTGCGGGAGGGCCCCCGGGTGAGCAGTTCTTC. The chain has TRBV12-5 and TRBJ2-1; TRBD2 matches at 9 bases. Germline V gene data show CDR1 as LGHNT and CDR2 as FRNRAP. Losses at the gene ends were 3 bases for V and 9 bases for J; bases not matched to a gene: 9. The CDR3 totals 15 residues.

V gene TRBV28 combines with J gene TRBJ2-1; D might be TRBD1 (8 bases). The germline V and J ends were trimmed by 7 bases and 9 bases, with 25 bases remaining between them. Germline loops: CDR1 MDHEN, CDR2 SYDVKM. There are 16 residues in the CDR3. The CDR3 spells CASTQHTGGGFGEQFF. The CDR3 nucleotides are TGTGCCAGCACACAACACACAGGGGGGGGTTTCGGTGAGCAGTTCTTC.

The chain has TRBV7-8 and TRBJ2-1, with D possibly TRBD2 on 6 matching bases. Germline V gene data show CDR1 as SGHVS and CDR2 as FQNEAQ. The CDR3 loop spans 15 amino acids. V dropped 0 bases and J dropped 8 bases, with 14 bases sitting between them. CDR3: CASSLARLVAHEQFF. The CDR3 DNA reads as TGTGCCAGCAGCTTAGCGAGACTAGTTGCACATGAGCAGTTCTTC.